This TCR beta chain was sequenced in a study of blood T cell repertoires in COVID-19. Study in general: Both acute and convalescent COVID-19 samples were obtained from the United States, Italy and Spain. Sample material is recorded as cDNA or gDNA derived from T cells, B-cell-depleted T cells, or PBMCs.

The authors' processing: Counts of nucleated cells, estimated from reference gene primer amplification, were obtained. The repertoire was sequenced with immunoSEQ multiplex PCR; TCRdb's copy has only in-frame clones and lacks some. Clone size and the V and J calls come from that table; the DNA yielded D and trimming. Of more than 45,000 clones in the sample, roughly 90% were seen once. The CDR3 contains 14 residues. Germline CDR1 LGHDT, CDR2 YNNKEL (reference sequence). Trimming took 4 bases from V and 5 from J; bases not matched to a gene: 6. Sample: peripheral blood. The origin of this receptor is a human donor with active COVID-19. The donor label of this sample is uncertain. The chain is built from TRBV3-1 (or the pseudogene TRBV3-2) and TRBJ1-1; the match to TRBD1 covers 8 bases. The CDR3 reads CASSPNRGMTEAFF. For the CDR3, the DNA is TGTGCCAGCAGCCCAAACAGGGGGATGACTGAAGCTTTCTTT.